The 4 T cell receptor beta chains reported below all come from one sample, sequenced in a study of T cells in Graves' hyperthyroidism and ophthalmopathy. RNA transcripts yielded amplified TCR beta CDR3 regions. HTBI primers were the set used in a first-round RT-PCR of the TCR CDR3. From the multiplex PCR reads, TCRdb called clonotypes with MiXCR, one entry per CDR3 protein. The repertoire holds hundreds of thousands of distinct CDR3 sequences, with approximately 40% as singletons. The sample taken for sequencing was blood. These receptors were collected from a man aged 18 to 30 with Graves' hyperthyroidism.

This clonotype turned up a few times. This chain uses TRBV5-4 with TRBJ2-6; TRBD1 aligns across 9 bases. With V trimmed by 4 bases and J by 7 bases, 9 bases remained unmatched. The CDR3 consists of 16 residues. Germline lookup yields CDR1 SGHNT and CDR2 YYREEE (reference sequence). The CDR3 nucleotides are TGTGCCAGCAGCCAGGACAGGGGAACGGGCGCCAACGTCCTGACTTTC. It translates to CASSQDRGTGANVLTF.

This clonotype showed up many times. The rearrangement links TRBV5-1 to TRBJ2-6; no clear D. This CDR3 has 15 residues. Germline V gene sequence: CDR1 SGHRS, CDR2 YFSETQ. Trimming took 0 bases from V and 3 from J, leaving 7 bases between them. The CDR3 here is CASSLDQVGANVLTF. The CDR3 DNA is TGCGCCAGCAGCTTGGATCAGGTTGGGGCCAACGTCCTGACTTTC.

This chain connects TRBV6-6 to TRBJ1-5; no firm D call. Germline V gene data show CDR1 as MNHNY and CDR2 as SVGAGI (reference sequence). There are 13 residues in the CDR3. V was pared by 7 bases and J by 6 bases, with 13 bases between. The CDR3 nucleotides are TGTGCCAGCATGGGTCTAAATGGTCAGCCCCAGCATTTT. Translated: CASMGLNGQPQHF.

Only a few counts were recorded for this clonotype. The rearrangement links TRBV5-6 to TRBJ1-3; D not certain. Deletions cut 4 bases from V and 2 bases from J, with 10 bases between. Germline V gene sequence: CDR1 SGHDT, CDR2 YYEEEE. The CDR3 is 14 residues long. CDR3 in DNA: TGTGCCAGCAGCCTCCTCGGGGCTGGAAACACCATATATTTT. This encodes CASSLLGAGNTIYF.